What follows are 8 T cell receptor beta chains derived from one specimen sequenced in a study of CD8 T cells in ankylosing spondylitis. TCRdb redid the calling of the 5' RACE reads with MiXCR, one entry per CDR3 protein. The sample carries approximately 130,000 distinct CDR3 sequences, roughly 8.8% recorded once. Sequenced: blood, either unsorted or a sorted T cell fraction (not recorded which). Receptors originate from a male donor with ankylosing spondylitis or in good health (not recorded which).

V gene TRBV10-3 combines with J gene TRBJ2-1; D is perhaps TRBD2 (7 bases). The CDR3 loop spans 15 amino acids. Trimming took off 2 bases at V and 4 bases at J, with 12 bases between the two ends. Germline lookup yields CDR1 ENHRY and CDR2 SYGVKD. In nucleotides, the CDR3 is TGTGCCATCAGTGAGGGAGGGAGGGGGTACAATGAGCAGTTCTTC. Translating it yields CAISEGGRGYNEQFF.

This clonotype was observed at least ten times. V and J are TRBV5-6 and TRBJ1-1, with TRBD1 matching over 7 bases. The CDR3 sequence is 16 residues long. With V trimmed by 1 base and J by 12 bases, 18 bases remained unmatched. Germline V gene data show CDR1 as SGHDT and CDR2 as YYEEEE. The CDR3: CASSLTLIDREPESFF. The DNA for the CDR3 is TGTGCCAGCAGCTTGACTCTGATAGACAGGGAACCTGAGTCTTTCTTT.

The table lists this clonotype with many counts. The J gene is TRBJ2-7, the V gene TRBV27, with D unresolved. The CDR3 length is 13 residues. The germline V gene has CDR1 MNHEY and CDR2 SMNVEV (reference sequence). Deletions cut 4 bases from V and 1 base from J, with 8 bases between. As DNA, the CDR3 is TGTGCCAGCAGTTCCCCGGAGTCCTACGAGCAGTACTTC. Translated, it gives CASSSPESYEQYF.

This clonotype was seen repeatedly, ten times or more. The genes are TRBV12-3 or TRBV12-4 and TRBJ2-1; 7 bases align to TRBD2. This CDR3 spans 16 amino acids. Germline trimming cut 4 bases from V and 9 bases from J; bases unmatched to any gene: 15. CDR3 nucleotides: TGTGCCAGCAGTTCAGCGGGTGGGAGGGCCGTTGTTGAGCAGTTCTTC. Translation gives CASSSAGGRAVVEQFF.

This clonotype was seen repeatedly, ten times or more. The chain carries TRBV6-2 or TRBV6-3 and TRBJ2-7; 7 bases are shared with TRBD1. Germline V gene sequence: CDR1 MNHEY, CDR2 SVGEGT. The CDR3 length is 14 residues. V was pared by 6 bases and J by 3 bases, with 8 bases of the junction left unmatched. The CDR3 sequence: CASRSGGGYYEQYF. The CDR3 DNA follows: TGTGCCAGCAGATCAGGGGGTGGATACTACGAGCAGTACTTC.

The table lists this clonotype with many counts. CDR3: CASSQKRLAGAYEQYF. The CDR3 coding sequence is TGTGCCAGCAGCCAAAAAAGACTAGCGGGGGCCTACGAGCAGTACTTC. The J gene is TRBJ2-7, the V gene TRBV14; TRBD2 agrees at 12 bases. Trimming cost V 2 bases and J 2 bases; bases outside gene matches: 4. CDR1 is SGHDN, CDR2 FVKESK, per germline. The CDR3 spans 16 residues.

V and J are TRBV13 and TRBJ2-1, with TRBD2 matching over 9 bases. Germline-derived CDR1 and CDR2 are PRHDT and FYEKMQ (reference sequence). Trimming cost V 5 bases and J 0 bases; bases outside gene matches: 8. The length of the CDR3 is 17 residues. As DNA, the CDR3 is TGTGCCAGCAGCAACGGACTAGCGAGCAGCTCCTACAATGAGCAGTTCTTC. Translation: CASSNGLASSSYNEQFF.

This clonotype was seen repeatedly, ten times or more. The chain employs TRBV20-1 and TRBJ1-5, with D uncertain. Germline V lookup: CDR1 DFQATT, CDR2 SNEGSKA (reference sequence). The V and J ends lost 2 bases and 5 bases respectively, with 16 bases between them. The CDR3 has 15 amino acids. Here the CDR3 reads CSARRGGRAHQPQHF. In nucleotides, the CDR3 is TGCAGTGCTAGACGGGGTGGGAGGGCCCATCAGCCCCAGCATTTT.